This T cell receptor (beta chain) was recovered during a study of T-cell memory formation after mild COVID-19 (dated by TCRdb to about 2021). In the study overall: TCR sequence clusters from the two donors were largely donor specific. In a couple of donors, T-cell clones that expanded and contracted after mild COVID-19 were followed by sequencing TCRalpha and TCRbeta repertoires longitudinally. Two young, previously healthy adult volunteers, one female and one male, were included in the cohort.

Here is what the overall study found, with its caveats: The study covered only a couple of mild cases, and larger cohorts including severe cases with pre-infection samples were considered necessary. Clones that contracted from day 15 to 85 showed balanced CD4/CD8 phenotypes, whereas a second wave of clones that expanded from day 15 to 37 leaned towards CD4+. Whether the second-wave clones peaking on day 37 were SARS-CoV-2 specific was not confirmed. The detection of some responding clones in pre-infection memory suggests that pre-existing cross-reactive memory T cells joined the SARS-CoV-2 response. Contracting CD4+ clones turned up mainly in the CM and EM memory subsets, whereas EMRA was where CD8+ clones were enriched.

PBMCs were isolated by Ficoll-Paque density gradient centrifugation. This clonotype was detected a few times. There is no known antigen for this receptor. Base qualities are not provided; no much larger clone lies one nucleotide away. The germline V gene encodes CDR1 SGHTA and CDR2 FQGNSA. The CDR3 covers 15 residues, taking in both the cysteine and the phenylalanine. Only the CDR3 part of the read is kept: 45 bases, read in frame from the first base. The junction shows trimming of 3 bases on V and 7 bases on J, plus 13 bases between the germline ends. Instrument used: Illumina NovaSeq 6000. Using 5'RACE with constant-segment primers, TCRalpha and TCRbeta cDNA libraries were constructed, with sample barcodes and unique molecular identifiers added in the process. Trizol reagent was used to extract RNA from every sample. The libraries were amplified in two PCR steps, and the second step added a second sample barcode and Illumina TruSeq adapters. The libraries were sequenced on an Illumina NovaSeq using 2 x 150 bp paired-end reads. Per the original workflow: Reads were demultiplexed and collapsed into UMI-guided consensus sequences with migec v1.2.7. Using mixcr v2.1.11, the UMI consensuses were aligned to TRA and TRB V and J templates and assembled into clonotypes. Expanded or contracted clonotypes were those called significant by both edgeR and NoisET, with noise models trained on biological replicates. For edgeR calls, a false discovery rate-adjusted p below 0.01 and a log2 fold-change threshold of 1 were applied. As an exploratory analysis of dynamics, PCA with hierarchical clustering was applied to max-normalized trajectories of the 1000 most abundant clonotypes. Each responding clone was given a CD4 or CD8 phenotype based on the CD4+ and CD8+ repertoires, which had been sequenced separately. Clones were called with MiXCR by TCRdb after fastp trimmed the public reads at Q25, and only in-frame beta chains were retained. Records with the same CDR3 protein are collapsed into one entry carrying the most frequent genes and DNA. The V and J calls shown here were made by TCRdb, not taken from the authors' results. For this sample the table gives around 300,000 distinct CDR3 sequences, of which roughly 13% were detected only once. In total, the top ten clones hold about a fifth of the sample.

Source material: PBMCs or a T cell subset sorted from them (not recorded which). This receptor was identified in a man aged 18 to 30 who had mild COVID-19 (a few samples of this study predate the infection). The sample titles of this study are shuffled in the database, so cell type and time point are left out; the donor was told from shared clones. The chain was built from TRBV7-2 and TRBJ1-6; TRBD1 might be the D gene, on 6 matching bases. The CDR3 protein: CASSFLYRENSPLHF. The sequenced DNA is TGTGCCAGCAGCTTCCTCTACAGGGAGAATTCACCCCTCCACTTT.